This TCR beta chain was identified in a study of cytomegalovirus exposure and HLA in healthy donors. In the study overall: Previous work identified 95 million to 120 million unique TCR beta sequences from roughly 170 million T cells. Whole-study findings and limits: Most of the TCR beta V segments (in an earlier analysis) were productive either about 87% or about 30% of the time. Prediction of most subjects' HLA-A and HLA-B alleles by TCR beta sequences was reportedly accurate.

Germline-derived CDR1 and CDR2 are LNHNV and YYDKDF (reference sequence). The CDR3 is 12 amino acids. This clone was detected only once. What it recognizes is unknown. Germline and junction disagree at one end, which may indicate a read error. A multiplex PCR was run with 60 Vbeta primers and 13 Jbeta primers. Repertoires were generated with immunoSEQ multiplex PCR, while TCRdb's copy carries only in-frame clones and drops some. This sample has approximately 75,000 clones; 80% occur once, and the top ten carry approximately 1.1%. V is TRBV15 and J is TRBJ1-6; D is unclear. Material: PBMCs. This receptor was taken from a male donor in good health and CMV-seronegative. The CDR3 spells CATSEILGFVNF. The DNA of the CDR3 is TGTGCCACCAGCGAGATACTTGGTTTCGTTAACTTT.